The clone carrying this T cell receptor beta chain has more than one count but fewer than ten. What it binds is not known. TCRdb re-called the 5' RACE reads with MiXCR, one entry per CDR3 protein. The sample has around 130,000 distinct CDR3 sequences; approximately 10% are singletons. J was trimmed by 2 bases and V by 6 bases; bases with no gene match: 7. The CDR3 contains 15 residues. Germline V gives CDR1 SGHTA, CDR2 FQGNSA. This sample is part of a study of CD8 T cells in ankylosing spondylitis. Study-wide results and limits: Significant enrichment of disease-linked clones was reportedly seen in matched ankylosing spondylitis synovial fluid.

The specimen was blood, either unsorted or a sorted T cell fraction (not recorded which). The sequence was obtained from a male donor with ankylosing spondylitis or in good health (not recorded which). The chain has TRBV7-2 and TRBJ1-1, with 9 bases aligning to TRBD1. CDR3 coding DNA: TGTGCCAGCAGGATCCGGGACAGGGCAAACACTGAAGCTTTCTTT. Its protein product is CASRIRDRANTEAFF. Filled out from reference TRBV7-2 and TRBJ1-1, the complete variable domain reads GAGVSQSPSNKVTEKGKDVELRCDPISGHTALYWYRQSLGQGLEFLIYFQGNSAPDKSGLPSDRFSAERTGGSVSTLTIQRTQQEDSAVYLCASRIRDRANTEAFFGQGTRLTVV.